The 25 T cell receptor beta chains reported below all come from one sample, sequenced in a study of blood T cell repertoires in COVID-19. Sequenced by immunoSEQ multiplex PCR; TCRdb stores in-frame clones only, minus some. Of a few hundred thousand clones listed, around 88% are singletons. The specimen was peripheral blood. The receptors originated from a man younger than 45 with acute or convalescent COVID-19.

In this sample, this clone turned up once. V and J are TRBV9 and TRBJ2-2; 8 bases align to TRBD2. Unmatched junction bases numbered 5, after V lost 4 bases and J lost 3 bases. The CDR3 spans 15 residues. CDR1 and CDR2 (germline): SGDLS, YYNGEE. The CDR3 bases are TGTGCCAGCAGCTCCCAGCGGGGGCACACCGGGGAGCTGTTTTTT. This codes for CASSSQRGHTGELFF.

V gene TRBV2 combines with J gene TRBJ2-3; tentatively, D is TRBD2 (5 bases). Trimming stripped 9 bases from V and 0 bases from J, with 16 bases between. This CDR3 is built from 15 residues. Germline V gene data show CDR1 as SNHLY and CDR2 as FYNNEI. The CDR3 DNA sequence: TGTGCCAGTCAGAGGAGACGGGGAAGCACAGATACGCAGTATTTT. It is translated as CASQRRRGSTDTQYF.

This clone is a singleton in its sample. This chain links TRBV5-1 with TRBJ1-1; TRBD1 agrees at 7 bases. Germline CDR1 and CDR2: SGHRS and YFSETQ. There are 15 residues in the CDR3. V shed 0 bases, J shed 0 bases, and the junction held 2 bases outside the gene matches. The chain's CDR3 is CASSLATGLNTEAFF. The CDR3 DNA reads TGCGCCAGCAGCTTGGCGACAGGGTTGAACACTGAAGCTTTCTTT. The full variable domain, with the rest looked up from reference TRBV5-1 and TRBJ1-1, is KAGVTQTPRYLIKTRGQQVTLSCSPISGHRSVSWYQQTPGQGLQFLFEYFSETQRNKGNFPGRFSGRQFSNSRSEMNVSTLELGDSALYLCASSLATGLNTEAFFGQGTRLTVV.

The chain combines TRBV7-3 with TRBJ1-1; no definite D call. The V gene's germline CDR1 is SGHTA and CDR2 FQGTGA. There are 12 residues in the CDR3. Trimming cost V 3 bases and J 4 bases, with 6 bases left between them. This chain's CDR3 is CASSFLGTEAFF. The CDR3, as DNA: TGTGCCAGCAGCTTCCTAGGCACTGAAGCTTTCTTT.

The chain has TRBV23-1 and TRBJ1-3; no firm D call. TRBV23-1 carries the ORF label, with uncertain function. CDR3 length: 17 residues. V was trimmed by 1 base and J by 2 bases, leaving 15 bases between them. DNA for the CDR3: TGCGCCAGCAGTCAATTCGGCCCCCCGGGAACTGGAAACACCATATATTTT. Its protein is CASSQFGPPGTGNTIYF.

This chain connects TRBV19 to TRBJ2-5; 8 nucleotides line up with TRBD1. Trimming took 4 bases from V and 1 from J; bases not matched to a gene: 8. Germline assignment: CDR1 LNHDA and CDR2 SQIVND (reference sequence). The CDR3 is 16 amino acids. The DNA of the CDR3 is TGTGCCAGTAGTAAGGCCGCTACAGGGGGCCAAGAGACCCAGTACTTC. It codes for CASSKAATGGQETQYF.

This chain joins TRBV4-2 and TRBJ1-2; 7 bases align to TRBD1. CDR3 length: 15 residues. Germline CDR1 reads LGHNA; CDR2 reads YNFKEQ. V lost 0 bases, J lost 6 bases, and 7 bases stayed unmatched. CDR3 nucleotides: TGTGCCAGCAGCCAAGATGACAGGGTGTCTAATGGCTACACCTTC. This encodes CASSQDDRVSNGYTF.

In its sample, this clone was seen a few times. This CDR3 is CASRATANYGYTF. In nucleotides, the CDR3 is TGTGCCAGCAGGGCAACAGCTAACTATGGCTACACCTTC. This chain uses TRBV6-5 with TRBJ1-2; no reliable D call. Trimming cost V 6 bases and J 0 bases, with 8 bases left between them. Germline CDR1 and CDR2: MNHEY and SVGAGI. The CDR3 consists of 13 residues.

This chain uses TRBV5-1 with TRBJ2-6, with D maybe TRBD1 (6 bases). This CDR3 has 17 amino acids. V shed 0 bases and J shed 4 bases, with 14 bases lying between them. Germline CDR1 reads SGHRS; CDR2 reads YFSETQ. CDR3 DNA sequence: TGCGCCAGCAGCTTGGTAGGGGGAATCTTCGGGGCCAACGTCCTGACTTTC. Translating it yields CASSLVGGIFGANVLTF.

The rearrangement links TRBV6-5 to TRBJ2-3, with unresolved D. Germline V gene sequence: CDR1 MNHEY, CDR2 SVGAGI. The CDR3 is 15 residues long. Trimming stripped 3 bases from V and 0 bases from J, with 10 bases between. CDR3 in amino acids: CASSYEARSTDTQYF. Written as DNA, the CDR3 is TGTGCCAGCAGTTATGAGGCGAGAAGCACAGATACGCAGTATTTT.

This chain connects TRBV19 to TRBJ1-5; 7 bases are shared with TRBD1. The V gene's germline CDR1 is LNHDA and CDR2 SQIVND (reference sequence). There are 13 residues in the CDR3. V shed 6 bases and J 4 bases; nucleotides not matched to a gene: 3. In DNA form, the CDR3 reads TGTGCCAGTAGGACAGGGTGGAATCAGCCCCAGCATTTT. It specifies CASRTGWNQPQHF. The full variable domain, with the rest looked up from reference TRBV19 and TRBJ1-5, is DGGITQSPKYLFRKEGQNVTLSCEQNLNHDAMYWYRQDPGQGLRLIYYSQIVNDFQKGDIAEGYSVSREKKESFPLTVTSAQKNPTAFYLCASRTGWNQPQHFGDGTRLSIL.

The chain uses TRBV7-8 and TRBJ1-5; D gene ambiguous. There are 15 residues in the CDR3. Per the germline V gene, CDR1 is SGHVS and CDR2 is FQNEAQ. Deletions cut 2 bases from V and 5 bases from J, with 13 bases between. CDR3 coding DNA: TGTGCCAGCAGCTTAAGTAGTGGGAGGCATCAGCCCCAGCATTTT. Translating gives CASSLSSGRHQPQHF.

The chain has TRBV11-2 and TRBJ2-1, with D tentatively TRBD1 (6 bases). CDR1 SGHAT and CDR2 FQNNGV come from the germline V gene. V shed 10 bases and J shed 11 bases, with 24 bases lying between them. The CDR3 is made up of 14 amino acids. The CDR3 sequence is CATRSPFGGHKQFF. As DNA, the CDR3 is TGTGCCACCAGATCACCATTTGGGGGCCACAAGCAGTTCTTC.

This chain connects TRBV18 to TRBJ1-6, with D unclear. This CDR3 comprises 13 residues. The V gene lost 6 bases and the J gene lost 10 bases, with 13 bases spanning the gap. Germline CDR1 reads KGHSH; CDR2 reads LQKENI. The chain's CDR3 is CASSLSGNSPLHF. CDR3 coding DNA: TGTGCCAGCTCGCTATCGGGGAACTCACCCCTCCACTTT. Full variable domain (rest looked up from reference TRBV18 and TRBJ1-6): NAGVMQNPRHLVRRRGQEARLRCSPMKGHSHVYWYRQLPEEGLKFMVYLQKENIIDESGMPKERFSAEFPKEGPSILRIQQVVRGDSAAYFCASSLSGNSPLHFGNGTRLTVT.

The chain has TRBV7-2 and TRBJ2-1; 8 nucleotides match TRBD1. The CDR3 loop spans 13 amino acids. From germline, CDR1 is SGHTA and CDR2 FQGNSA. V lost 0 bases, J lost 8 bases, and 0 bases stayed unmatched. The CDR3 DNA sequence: TGTGCCAGCAGCTTAGCCAGGGGGCATGAGCAGTTCTTC. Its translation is CASSLARGHEQFF.

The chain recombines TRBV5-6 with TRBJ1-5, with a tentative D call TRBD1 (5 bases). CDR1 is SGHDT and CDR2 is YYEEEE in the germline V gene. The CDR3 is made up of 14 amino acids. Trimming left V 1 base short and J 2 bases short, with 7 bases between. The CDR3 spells CASSLKGGNQPQHF. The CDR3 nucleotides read TGTGCCAGCAGCTTGAAAGGGGGCAATCAGCCCCAGCATTTT.

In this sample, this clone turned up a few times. The CDR3 DNA is TGTGCCAGCAGCAGTGGAGACAGATTATTGAGACCCCTCCACTTT. This translates into CASSSGDRLLRPLHF. The chain joins TRBV9 to TRBJ1-6; tentatively, D is TRBD1 (5 bases). The V gene lost 4 bases and the J gene lost 12 bases, with 20 bases spanning the gap. This CDR3 has 15 amino acids. The germline gives CDR1 SGDLS, CDR2 YYNGEE.

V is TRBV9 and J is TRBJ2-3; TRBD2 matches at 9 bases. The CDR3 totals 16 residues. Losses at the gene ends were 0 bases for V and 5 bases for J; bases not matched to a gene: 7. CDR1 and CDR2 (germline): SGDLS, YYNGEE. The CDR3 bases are TGTGCCAGCAGCGTAGGCGGGAGGGCCCTCCAAGATACGCAGTATTTT. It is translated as CASSVGGRALQDTQYF. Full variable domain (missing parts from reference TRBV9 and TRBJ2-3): DSGVTQTPKHLITATGQRVTLRCSPRSGDLSVYWYQQSLDQGLQFLIQYYNGEERAKGNILERFSAQQFPDLHSELNLSSLELGDSALYFCASSVGGRALQDTQYFGPGTRLTVL.

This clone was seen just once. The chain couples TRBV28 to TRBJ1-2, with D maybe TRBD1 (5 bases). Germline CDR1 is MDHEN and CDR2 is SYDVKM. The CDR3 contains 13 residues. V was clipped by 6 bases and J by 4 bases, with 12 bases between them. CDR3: CASSLPGLYGYTF. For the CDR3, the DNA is TGTGCCAGCAGCCTACCGGGACTCTATGGCTACACCTTC.

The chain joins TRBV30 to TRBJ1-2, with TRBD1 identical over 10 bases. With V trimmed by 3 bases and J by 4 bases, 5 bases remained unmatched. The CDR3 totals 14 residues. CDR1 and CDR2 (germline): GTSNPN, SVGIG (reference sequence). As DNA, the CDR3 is TGTGCCTGGAGAAGGACAGGGGGGGGCTATGGCTACACCTTC. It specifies CAWRRTGGGYGYTF.

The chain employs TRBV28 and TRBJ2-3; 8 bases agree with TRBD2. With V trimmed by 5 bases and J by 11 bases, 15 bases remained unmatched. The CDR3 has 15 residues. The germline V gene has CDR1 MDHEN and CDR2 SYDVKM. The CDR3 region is CASSRPGLGPLLQYF. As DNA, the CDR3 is TGTGCCAGCAGTCGGCCGGGACTAGGACCGTTGCTGCAGTATTTT.

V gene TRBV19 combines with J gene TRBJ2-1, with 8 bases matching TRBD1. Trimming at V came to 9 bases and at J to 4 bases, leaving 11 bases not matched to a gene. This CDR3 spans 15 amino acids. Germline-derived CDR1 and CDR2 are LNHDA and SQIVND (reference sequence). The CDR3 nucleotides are TGTGCCAGCTCTGTCACGGACAGGGCATACAATGAGCAGTTCTTC. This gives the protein CASSVTDRAYNEQFF. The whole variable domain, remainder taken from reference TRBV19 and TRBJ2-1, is DGGITQSPKYLFRKEGQNVTLSCEQNLNHDAMYWYRQDPGQGLRLIYYSQIVNDFQKGDIAEGYSVSREKKESFPLTVTSAQKNPTAFYLCASSVTDRAYNEQFFGPGTRLTVL.

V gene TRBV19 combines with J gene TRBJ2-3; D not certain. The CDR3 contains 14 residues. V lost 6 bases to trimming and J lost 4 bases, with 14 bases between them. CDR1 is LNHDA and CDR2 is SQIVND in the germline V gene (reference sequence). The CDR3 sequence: CASRSRSPADTQYF. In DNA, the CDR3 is TGTGCCAGTAGATCTCGTTCTCCCGCAGATACGCAGTATTTT.

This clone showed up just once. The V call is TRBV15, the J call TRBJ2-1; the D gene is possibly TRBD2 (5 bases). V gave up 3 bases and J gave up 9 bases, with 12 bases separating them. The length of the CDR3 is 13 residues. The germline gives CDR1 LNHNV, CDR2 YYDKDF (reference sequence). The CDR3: CATSRHLAGEQFF. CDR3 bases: TGTGCCACCAGCAGGCATCTTGCGGGTGAGCAGTTCTTC.

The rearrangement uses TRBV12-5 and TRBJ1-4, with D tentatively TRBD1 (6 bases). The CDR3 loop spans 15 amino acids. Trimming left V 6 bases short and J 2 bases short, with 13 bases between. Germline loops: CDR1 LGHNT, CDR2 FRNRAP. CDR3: CASGTGLGTNEKLFF. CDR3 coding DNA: TGTGCTAGTGGCACAGGGCTTGGGACTAATGAAAAACTGTTTTTT.